The 9 T cell receptor beta chains in this list originate from one sample, sequenced in a study of blood T cell repertoires in COVID-19. The repertoire was sequenced with immunoSEQ multiplex PCR; TCRdb's copy has only in-frame clones and lacks some. The top ten hold over 3.5% of the sample, which has 35,000 to 55,000 clones, more than 70% seen once. Material: peripheral blood. The receptor set was obtained from a human donor in a cohort sampled during active COVID-19.

The chain has TRBV18 and TRBJ1-5; 8 bases map to TRBD1. CDR1 and CDR2 (germline): KGHSH, LQKENI. Unmatched junction bases numbered 4, after V lost 6 bases and J lost 0 bases. This CDR3 region has 15 residues. The CDR3 spells CASSEGQDSNQPQHF. CDR3 DNA: TGTGCCAGCTCGGAGGGACAGGATAGCAATCAGCCCCAGCATTTT.

The chain has TRBV19 and TRBJ2-1; D is unresolved. Germline V lookup: CDR1 LNHDA, CDR2 SQIVND (reference sequence). With 3 bases removed from V and 0 bases from J, the gap between germline ends came to 15 bases. The CDR3 sequence is 17 residues long. CDR3 nucleotide sequence: TGTGCCAGTAGTATGCCCCCTCACTCGATCTCCTACAATGAGCAGTTCTTC. Its protein is CASSMPPHSISYNEQFF.

The chain combines TRBV12-3 or TRBV12-4 with TRBJ2-4; D is undetermined. The CDR3 consists of 11 residues. The V end lost 4 bases, the J end lost 7 bases, and 5 bases lay between the germline ends. The CDR3, as DNA: TGTGCCAGCAGTTATGCGAACATTCAGTACTTC. Protein product: CASSYANIQYF.

This clone was found a few times. This chain joins TRBV6-5 and TRBJ2-1; 11 nucleotides line up with TRBD2. Losses at the gene ends were 2 bases for V and 5 bases for J; bases not matched to a gene: 2. Germline CDR1 and CDR2: MNHEY and SVGAGI. The CDR3 covers 15 residues. The CDR3 reads CASSYPGLADNEQFF. DNA for the CDR3: TGTGCCAGCAGTTACCCGGGACTAGCGGACAATGAGCAGTTCTTC.

The genes are TRBV6-6 and TRBJ1-6; D is unclear. This CDR3 has 14 residues. Per germline, CDR1 MNHNY and CDR2 SVGAGI (reference sequence). Trimming took 3 bases from V and 10 from J, leaving 13 bases between them. CDR3 sequence: CASSYGGLGSPLHF. The CDR3 bases are TGTGCCAGCAGTTATGGCGGGTTGGGATCACCCCTCCACTTT.

This clone was counted once. The genes are TRBV30 and TRBJ2-7; D remains ambiguous. Trimming removed 4 bases at V and 0 bases at J, with 10 bases between. Germline lookup yields CDR1 GTSNPN and CDR2 SVGIG (reference sequence). CDR3 length equals 13 residues. The CDR3 nucleotides read TGTGCCTGGACCCCGTCCAGCTCCTACGAGCAGTACTTC. Its protein is CAWTPSSSYEQYF.

The chain links TRBV5-4 to TRBJ1-2; 8 positions agree with TRBD1. The CDR3 has 13 residues. Germline V lookup: CDR1 SGHNT, CDR2 YYREEE (reference sequence). Trimming cost V 2 bases and J 5 bases; bases outside gene matches: 2. CDR3 in amino acids: CASSFTGGYGYTF. CDR3 nucleotides: TGTGCCAGCAGCTTTACAGGGGGATATGGCTACACCTTC. The full variable domain, with the rest looked up from reference TRBV5-4 and TRBJ1-2, is ETGVTQSPTHLIKTRGQQVTLRCSSQSGHNTVSWYQQALGQGPQFIFQYYREEENGRGNFPPRFSGLQFPNYSSELNVNALELDDSALYLCASSFTGGYGYTFGSGTRLTVV.

The gene calls are TRBV4-2 and TRBJ2-7; 8 nucleotides line up with TRBD2. The length of the CDR3 is 17 residues. CDR1 is LGHNA, CDR2 YNFKEQ, per germline. The ends lost 1 base at V and 4 bases at J; junction bases unmatched: 12. CDR3 bases: TGTGCCAGCAGCCAAGCCGGCGAAGTTGCGGGGGGATACGAGCAGTACTTC. It specifies CASSQAGEVAGGYEQYF.

V gene TRBV9 combines with J gene TRBJ2-1; 12 bases are a match to TRBD1. With 4 bases clipped from V and 2 bases from J, the junction kept 7 bases outside the gene matches. The CDR3 extends over 17 amino acids. CDR1 SGDLS and CDR2 YYNGEE come from the germline V gene. The CDR3 region has the DNA TGTGCCAGCAGCCCAAGAGGGACAGGGGGCACCTACAATGAGCAGTTCTTC. Amino acid sequence: CASSPRGTGGTYNEQFF.